Below, 6 T cell receptor beta chains from the same sample are listed, as sequenced in a study of vaccination and CD4 T cells after COVID-19. Sequence data for DNA of cultured CD4+ T cells were generated by the Oncomine TCR Beta short-read assay. TCRdb reanalysed the PCR reads using MiXCR and keeps one entry per CDR3 protein. The sample lists about 14,000 distinct CDR3 sequences, over 60% seen once, with 6.5% to 9% in the top ten. Indicated treatment: roughly 10-day PBMC culture with coronavirus spike peptide pools or control peptides (ViraFEST assay). No antigen has been identified for these receptors. Sequences were obtained from CD4+ T cells from blood, cultured in vitro. These receptor sequences come from a human donor who had recovered from COVID-19.

This rearrangement joins TRBV7-9 to TRBJ2-5; D perhaps matches TRBD2 (7 bases). The length of the CDR3 is 13 residues. In germline, CDR1 is SEHNR, CDR2 FQNEAQ (reference sequence). V lost 6 bases to trimming and J lost 1 base, with 9 bases between them. DNA for the CDR3: TGTGCCAGCAGAGGGGGGGCCCAAGAGACCCAGTACTTC. Encoded protein: CASRGGAQETQYF.

CDR3 nucleotide sequence: TGCAGTGCTAGACCCGGGACAGGGTTCGGGGCTTTCTTT. It encodes CSARPGTGFGAFF. This chain connects TRBV20-1 to TRBJ1-1; 9 positions match TRBD1. Losses at the gene ends were 2 bases for V and 11 bases for J; bases not matched to a gene: 9. The CDR3 is 13 residues long. CDR1 and CDR2 (germline): DFQATT, SNEGSKA (reference sequence).

This chain uses TRBV4-1 with TRBJ2-2; TRBD2 matches at 10 bases. Germline V CDR1 and CDR2: MGHRA, YSYEKL. CDR3 length: 18 amino acids. After removal of 0 bases from V and 3 bases from J, the junction contained 7 bases not matched to a gene. The CDR3 protein is CASSQDRVLAGDTGELFF. CDR3 sequence (DNA): TGCGCCAGCAGCCAAGACAGAGTGCTAGCGGGAGACACCGGGGAGCTGTTTTTT.

J is TRBJ2-7 and V is TRBV18; 7 nucleotides match TRBD1. CDR1 KGHSH and CDR2 LQKENI come from the germline V gene. After removal of 3 bases from V and 3 bases from J, the junction contained 2 bases not matched to a gene. The CDR3 contains 13 residues. CDR3 coding DNA: TGTGCCAGCTCACCGGGACAGCACTACGAGCAGTACTTC. Translating gives CASSPGQHYEQYF.

This rearrangement joins TRBV7-3 to TRBJ2-3; D uncertain. The CDR3 runs 15 residues. The V gene lost 0 bases and the J gene lost 8 bases, with 15 bases spanning the gap. Germline loops: CDR1 SGHTA, CDR2 FQGTGA. The CDR3 reads CASSLTRATLGTQYF. DNA of the CDR3: TGTGCCAGCAGCTTAACCCGGGCCACTTTGGGTACGCAGTATTTT.

This chain joins TRBV10-3 and TRBJ2-7; TRBD1 matches at 7 bases. From germline, CDR1 is ENHRY and CDR2 SYGVKD. There are 15 residues in the CDR3. V shed 3 bases, J shed 2 bases, and the junction held 7 bases outside the gene matches. The CDR3 loop reads CAISDSGTAAYEQYF. CDR3 bases: TGTGCCATCAGTGACTCCGGGACAGCAGCCTACGAGCAGTACTTC.